Described below is a single TCR beta chain sequence and its context. The sample belongs to a study of blood T cell repertoires in COVID-19. Study-wide context: PBMCs, B-cell-depleted T cells, or T cells provided the cDNA or gDNA that made up the material.

Trimming removed 2 bases from V and 5 bases from J, with 12 bases in between. CDR1 and CDR2 (germline): LNHDA, SQIVND (reference sequence). The CDR3 is made up of 14 amino acids. Enrollment of patients from Seattle took place during active infection, with longitudinal follow-up. Generated by immunoSEQ multiplex PCR, the TCRdb table keeps only in-frame clones and is missing some. The sample includes roughly 460,000 clones, approximately 90% seen only once; the top ten take approximately 0.92%. The sample consisted of peripheral blood. This TCR was sampled from a young man with COVID-19, enrolled during active disease. The chain uses TRBV19 and TRBJ1-1, with D possibly TRBD1 on 6 matching bases. The CDR3 nucleotides read TGTGCCAGTAGTATAACAGGGAGCTTAACTGAAGCTTTCTTT. Its protein product is CASSITGSLTEAFF.